This is a list of T cell receptor beta chains from one sample in a study of OX40 agonist ivuxolimab in advanced cancers. The assay was immunoSEQ multiplex PCR, and TCRdb's table has in-frame clones only and misses some. Of 43,000 or so clones in the sample, around 86% were seen once. The sample consisted of CD4+ or CD8+ T cells sorted from blood, taken in a trial of the OX40 agonist ivuxolimab. The source is an adult with an advanced solid tumor such as melanoma, head and neck, liver or kidney cancer. Both conserved end residues are trimmed from each CDR3. The size entry is marked missing in some rows and otherwise reads once, few, many or a size class.

AWGADRGTNEKLF | TRBJ1-4 | TRBV30 | -
ASSQMLAVYQETQY | TRBJ2-5 | TRBV5-2 | once
ASSDDSRRNQPQH | TRBJ1-5 | TRBV6-1 | -
ASSPYSTGGHLAF | TRBJ1-1 | TRBV13 | -
ASSRDYDNEQF | TRBJ2-1 | TRBV7-6 | -
ASSYDYGYT | TRBJ1-2 | TRBV12-1 | -
ASSLTNRGHNEQF | TRBJ2-1 | TRBV7-9 | -
ASSTPATGSFSNEQF | TRBJ2-1 | TRBV2 | -
ASYAARGPYNEQF | TRBJ2-1 | TRBV6-1 | -
ASSFGQGDGYT | TRBJ1-2 | TRBV27 | -
ASSLTLAGPNSPLH | TRBJ1-6 | TRBV5-1 | few
ATVVLTGELF | TRBJ2-2 | TRBV18 | -
ASSIRDRGYGYT | TRBJ1-2 | TRBV9 | -
SVDGQRQGSF | TRBJ1-1 | TRBV29-1 | -
ASSTRTGGHYGYT | TRBJ1-2 | TRBV13 | -
ASSDGSYEQY | TRBJ2-7 | TRBV6-1 | few
ASSLGPGNYEQY | TRBJ2-7 | TRBV11-3 | -
ASSLGEWGQY | TRBJ2-5 | TRBV7-9 | -
ASSMGASYEQY | TRBJ2-7 | TRBV19 | once
ASSGGGIAYEQY | TRBJ2-7 | TRBV5-1 | -
ASSVQRSSYNEQF | TRBJ2-1 | TRBV9 | -
ASSQEFQGSQH | TRBJ1-5 | TRBV4-1 | -
ASSLVWRGGQGETQY | TRBJ2-5 | TRBV7-2 | -
ASSPQGARGYT | TRBJ1-2 | TRBV2 | -
ASSPGGGPRTDTQY | TRBJ2-3 | TRBV7-9 | -
ASSFMGAANTEAF | TRBJ1-1 | TRBV13 | -
ASSLTSGRNTGELF | TRBJ2-2 | TRBV7-9 | -
ASSVTSGGPSYNEQF | TRBJ2-1 | TRBV7-9 | once
ASTLGALPY | TRBJ2-7 | TRBV6-6 | -
ASSPNTGELF | TRBJ2-2 | TRBV6-6 | once
ASGKTTEGIGELF | TRBJ2-2 | TRBV12-5 | few
ASSLVPSGGVQTQY | TRBJ2-5 | TRBV11-2 | -
ASSGTGVGVQPQH | TRBJ1-5 | TRBV6-1 | -
ASSSRTGELYEQY | TRBJ2-7 | TRBV28 | -
ASSRWTGGDEKLF | TRBJ1-4 | TRBV4-1 | -
ASSEKTGVTEAF | TRBJ1-1 | TRBV9 | -
ASSLELGPGLSYEQY | TRBJ2-7 | TRBV19 | -
ASSAPGYNEQF | TRBJ2-1 | TRBV9 | many
ASGGAEGYT | TRBJ1-2 | TRBV10-2 | -
SALSGGFNEKLF | TRBJ1-4 | TRBV29-1 | -
ATTGGLTSYEQY | TRBJ2-7 | TRBV10-3 | -
ASSPSAFETQY | TRBJ2-5 | TRBV18 | -